This T cell receptor (beta chain) derives from a study of cytomegalovirus exposure and HLA in healthy donors. Findings of the study overall: What a later analysis showed was that several of the most significant clusters appeared linked to common viral pathogens.

CDR1 SGHTA and CDR2 FQGNSA come from the germline V gene. This CDR3 region has 14 residues. The V end lost 8 bases, the J end lost 6 bases, and 17 bases lay between the germline ends. Primers for the PCR totalled 60 Vbeta and 13 Jbeta. The protocol was immunoSEQ multiplex PCR, while the TCRdb copy is restricted to in-frame clones and leaves out a portion. The table includes roughly 130,000 clones, roughly two thirds detected once. Healthy bone marrow donors made up the donors. This clone has just one count. Its antigen remains unknown. The rearrangement joins TRBV7-2 to TRBJ2-1; TRBD2 is a possible D gene (5 bases). The specimen sequenced was PBMCs. This receptor was identified in a man aged 25 to 40 in good health and CMV-seropositive. This chain's CDR3 is CASSIDYSTNEQFF. CDR3 coding DNA: TGTGCCAGCTCTATTGACTATTCGACCAATGAGCAGTTCTTC.